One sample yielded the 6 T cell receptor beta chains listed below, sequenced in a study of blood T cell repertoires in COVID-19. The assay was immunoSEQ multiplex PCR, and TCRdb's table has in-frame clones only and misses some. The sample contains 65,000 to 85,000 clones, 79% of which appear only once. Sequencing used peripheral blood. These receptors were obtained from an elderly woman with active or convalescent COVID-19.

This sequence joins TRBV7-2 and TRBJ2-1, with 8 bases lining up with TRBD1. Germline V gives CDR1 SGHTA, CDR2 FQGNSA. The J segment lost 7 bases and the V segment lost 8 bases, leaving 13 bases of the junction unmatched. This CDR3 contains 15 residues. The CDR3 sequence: CASAPWTGRSNEQFF. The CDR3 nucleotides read TGTGCCAGCGCGCCCTGGACAGGGAGGAGTAATGAGCAGTTCTTC.

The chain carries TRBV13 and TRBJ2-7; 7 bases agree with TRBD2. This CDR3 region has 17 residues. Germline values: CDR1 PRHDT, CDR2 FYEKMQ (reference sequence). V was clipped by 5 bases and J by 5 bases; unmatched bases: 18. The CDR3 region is CASSLYGIGTGGDEQYF. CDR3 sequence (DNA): TGTGCCAGCAGCCTATACGGGATAGGGACGGGGGGTGACGAGCAGTACTTC.

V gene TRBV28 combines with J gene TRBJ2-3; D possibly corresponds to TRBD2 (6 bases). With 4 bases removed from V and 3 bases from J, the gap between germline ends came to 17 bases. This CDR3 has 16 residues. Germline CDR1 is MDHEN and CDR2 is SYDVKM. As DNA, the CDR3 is TGTGCCAGCAGTTCCGCCCGGGAGCGGAGAACAGATACGCAGTATTTT. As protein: CASSSARERRTDTQYF.

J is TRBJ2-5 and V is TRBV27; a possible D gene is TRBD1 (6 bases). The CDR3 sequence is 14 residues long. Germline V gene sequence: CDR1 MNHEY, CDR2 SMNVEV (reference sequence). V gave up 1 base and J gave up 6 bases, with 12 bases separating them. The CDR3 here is CASSLLDSVKTQYF. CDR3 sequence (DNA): TGTGCCAGCAGTTTATTGGACAGCGTGAAGACCCAGTACTTC.

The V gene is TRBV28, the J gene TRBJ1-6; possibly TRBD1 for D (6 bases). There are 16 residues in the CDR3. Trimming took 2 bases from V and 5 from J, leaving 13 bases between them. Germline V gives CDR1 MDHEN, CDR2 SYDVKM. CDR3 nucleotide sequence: TGTGCCAGCAGTTTAGTGAGGGGGATCAATAATTCACCCCTCCACTTT. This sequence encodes CASSLVRGINNSPLHF.

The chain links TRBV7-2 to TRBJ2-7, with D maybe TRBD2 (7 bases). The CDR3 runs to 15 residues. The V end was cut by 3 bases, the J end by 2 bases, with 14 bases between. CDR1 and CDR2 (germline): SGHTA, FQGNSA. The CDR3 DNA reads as TGTGCCAGCAGCTTGGGGGGGGGCCCCCCCTACGAGCAGTACTTC. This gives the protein CASSLGGGPPYEQYF.